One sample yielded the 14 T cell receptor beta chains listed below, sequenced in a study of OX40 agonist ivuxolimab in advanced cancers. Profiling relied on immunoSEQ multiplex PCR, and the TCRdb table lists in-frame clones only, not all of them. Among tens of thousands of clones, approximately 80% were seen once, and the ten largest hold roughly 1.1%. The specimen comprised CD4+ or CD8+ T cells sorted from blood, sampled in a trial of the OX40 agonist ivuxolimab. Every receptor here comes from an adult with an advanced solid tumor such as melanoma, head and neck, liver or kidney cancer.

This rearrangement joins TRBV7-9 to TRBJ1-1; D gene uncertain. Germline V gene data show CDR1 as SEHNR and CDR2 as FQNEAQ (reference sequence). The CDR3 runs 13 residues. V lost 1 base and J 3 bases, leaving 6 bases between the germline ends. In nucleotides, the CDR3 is TGTGCCAGCAGCTTAGTAACGGACACTGAAGCTTTCTTT. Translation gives CASSLVTDTEAFF. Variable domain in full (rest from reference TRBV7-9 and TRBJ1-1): DTGVSQNPRHKITKRGQNVTFRCDPISEHNRLYWYRQTLGQGPEFLTYFQNEAQLEKSRLLSDRFSAERPKGSFSTLEIQRTEQGDSAMYLCASSLVTDTEAFFGQGTRLTVV.

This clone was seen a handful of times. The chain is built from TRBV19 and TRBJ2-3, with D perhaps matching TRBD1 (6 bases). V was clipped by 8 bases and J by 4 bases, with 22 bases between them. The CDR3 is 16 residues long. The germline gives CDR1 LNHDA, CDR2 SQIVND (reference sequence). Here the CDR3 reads CASSSRSGVVSDTQYF. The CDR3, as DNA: TGTGCCAGTTCGTCCCGCTCAGGGGTCGTATCAGATACGCAGTATTTT.

The CDR3 region is CASSLTGRGDTEAFF. CDR3 nucleotide sequence: TGTGCCAGCAGTTTAACGGGTCGAGGAGACACTGAAGCTTTCTTT. This chain joins TRBV7-2 and TRBJ1-1; no clear D. V was shortened by 6 bases and J by 3 bases, with 17 bases between the two germline ends. CDR1 and CDR2 from the germline V gene are SGHTA and FQGNSA. This CDR3 has 15 residues.

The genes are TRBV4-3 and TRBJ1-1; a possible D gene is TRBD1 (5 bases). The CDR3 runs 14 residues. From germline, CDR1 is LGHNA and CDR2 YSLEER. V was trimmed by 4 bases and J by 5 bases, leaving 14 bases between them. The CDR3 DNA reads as TGCGCCAGCAGCCGGGGGGGAGGGGATACTGAAGCTTTCTTT. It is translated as CASSRGGGDTEAFF.

The CDR3: CASSLPGGTGTGELFF. CDR3 DNA sequence: TGTGCCAGCTCACTGCCGGGCGGGACAGGGACCGGGGAGCTGTTTTTT. This chain links TRBV18 with TRBJ2-2, with TRBD1 matching 9 bases. Germline CDR1 KGHSH, CDR2 LQKENI. This CDR3 has 16 residues. V lost 4 bases to trimming and J lost 5 bases; unmatched junction nucleotides: 8.

CDR3 amino acids: CASSYSGGLGYTF. The CDR3 nucleotides read TGTGCCAGCAGTTACTCCGGCGGGCTCGGCTACACCTTC. The J gene is TRBJ1-2, the V gene TRBV6-6; D not certain. Per the germline V gene, CDR1 is MNHNY and CDR2 is SVGAGI (reference sequence). V was pared by 0 bases and J by 8 bases, with 10 bases between. This CDR3 spans 13 amino acids.

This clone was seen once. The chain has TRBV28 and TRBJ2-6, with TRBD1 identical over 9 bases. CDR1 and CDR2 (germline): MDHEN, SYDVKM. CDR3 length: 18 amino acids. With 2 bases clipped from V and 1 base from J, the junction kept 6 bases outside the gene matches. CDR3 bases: TGTGCCAGCAGTTTAGTAGGACAGGGGCTTTCTGGGGCCAACGTCCTGACTTTC. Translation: CASSLVGQGLSGANVLTF.

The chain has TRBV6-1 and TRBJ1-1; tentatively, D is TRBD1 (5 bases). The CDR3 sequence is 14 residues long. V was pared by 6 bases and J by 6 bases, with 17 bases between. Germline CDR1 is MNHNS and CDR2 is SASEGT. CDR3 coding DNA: TGTGCCAGCAGGGGGTGGGGGGGAGAGGCTGAAGCTTTCTTT. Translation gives CASRGWGGEAEAFF.

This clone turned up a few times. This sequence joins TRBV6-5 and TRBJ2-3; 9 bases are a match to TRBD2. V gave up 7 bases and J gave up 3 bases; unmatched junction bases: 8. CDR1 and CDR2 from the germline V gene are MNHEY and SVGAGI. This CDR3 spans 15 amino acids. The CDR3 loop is CASNEWRGGTDTQYF. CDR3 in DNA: TGTGCCAGCAACGAATGGCGGGGGGGAACAGATACGCAGTATTTT.

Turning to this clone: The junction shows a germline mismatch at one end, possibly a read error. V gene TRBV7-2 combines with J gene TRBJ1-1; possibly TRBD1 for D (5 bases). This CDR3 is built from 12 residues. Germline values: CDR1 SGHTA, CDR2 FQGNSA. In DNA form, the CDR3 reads TGTGCCAGCAGGGTGGGGGGGACTGCAGCTTTCTTT. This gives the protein CASRVGGTAAFF.

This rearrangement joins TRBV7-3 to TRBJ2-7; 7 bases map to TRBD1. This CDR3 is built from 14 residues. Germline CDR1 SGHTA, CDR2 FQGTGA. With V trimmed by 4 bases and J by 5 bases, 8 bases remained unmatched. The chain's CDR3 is CASSSSGQWDEQYF. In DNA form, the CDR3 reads TGTGCCAGCAGCTCCTCGGGACAGTGGGACGAGCAGTACTTC.

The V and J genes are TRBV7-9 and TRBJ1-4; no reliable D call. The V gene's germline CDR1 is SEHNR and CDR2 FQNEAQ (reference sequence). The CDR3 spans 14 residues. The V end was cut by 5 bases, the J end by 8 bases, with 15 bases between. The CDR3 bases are TGTGCCAGCAGCCTGTCAGAGGTTGGGGAAAAACTGTTTTTT. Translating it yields CASSLSEVGEKLFF.

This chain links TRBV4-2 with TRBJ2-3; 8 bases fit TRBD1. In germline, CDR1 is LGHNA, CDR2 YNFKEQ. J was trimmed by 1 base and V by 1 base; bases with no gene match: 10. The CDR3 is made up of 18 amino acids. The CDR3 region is CASSQGGAGGAGTDTQYF. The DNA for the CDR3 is TGTGCCAGCAGCCAAGGAGGGGCAGGGGGCGCGGGCACAGATACGCAGTATTTT.

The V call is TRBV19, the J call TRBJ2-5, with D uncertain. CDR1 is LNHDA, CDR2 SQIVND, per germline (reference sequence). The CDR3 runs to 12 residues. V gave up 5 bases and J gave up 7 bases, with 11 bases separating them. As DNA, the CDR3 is TGTGCCAGTAGTGGGTCAAAGGGGACCCAGTACTTC. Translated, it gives CASSGSKGTQYF.